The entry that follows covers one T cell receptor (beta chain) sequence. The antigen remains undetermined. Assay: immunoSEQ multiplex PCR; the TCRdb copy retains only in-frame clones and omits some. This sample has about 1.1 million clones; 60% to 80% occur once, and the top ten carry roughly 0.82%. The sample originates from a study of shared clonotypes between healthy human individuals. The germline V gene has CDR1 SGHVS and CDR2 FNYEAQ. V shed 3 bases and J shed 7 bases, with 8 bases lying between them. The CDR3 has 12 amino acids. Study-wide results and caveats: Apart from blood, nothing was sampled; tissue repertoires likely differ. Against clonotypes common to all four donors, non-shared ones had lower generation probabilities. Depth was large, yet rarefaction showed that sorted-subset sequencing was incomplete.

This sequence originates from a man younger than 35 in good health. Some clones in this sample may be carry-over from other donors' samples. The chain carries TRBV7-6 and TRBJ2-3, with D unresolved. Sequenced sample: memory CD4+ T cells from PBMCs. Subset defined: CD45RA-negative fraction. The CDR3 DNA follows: TGTGCCAGCAGCTTTCTAGAAAATACGCAGTATTTT. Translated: CASSFLENTQYF.